The source of this T cell receptor beta chain is a study of control samples from healthy donors and cancer patients. This table comes from immunoSEQ multiplex PCR, and its TCRdb copy is limited to in-frame clones, with some not included. This sample has 100,000 or so clones, with 85% to 90% found just once. CDR1 is SGHNT, CDR2 YYREEE, per germline (reference sequence). The CDR3 length is 15 residues. J gave up 9 bases and V 2 bases, and 14 bases lay outside the gene matches. This chain connects TRBV5-4 to TRBJ2-7; 7 nucleotides line up with TRBD2. The sample comprised blood. The source of this sequence is a man between 25 and 39 years old in good health. The CDR3 nucleotides are TGTGCCAGCAGCTTTCCCGACAGCGGGAACTTGGGGCAGTACTTC. The encoded protein is CASSFPDSGNLGQYF.